A single sample gave rise to the 8 T cell receptor beta chains below, sequenced in a study of T cells after yellow fever vaccination. TCRdb independently ran MiXCR on the 5' RACE reads; one entry per CDR3 protein. The table has around 160,000 distinct CDR3 sequences, 5.5% to 7.5% seen once. Sequenced material: CD4+ T cells sorted from PBMCs, taken 5 days after the first yellow fever vaccination. These receptor sequences come from a man between 18 and 29 years old who received the YFV17D yellow fever vaccine.

The chain combines TRBV11-2 with TRBJ1-2, with no clear D. Germline V CDR1 and CDR2: SGHAT, FQNNGV. The V and J ends lost 5 bases and 8 bases respectively, with 15 bases between them. The CDR3 covers 13 residues. The CDR3 sequence is CASSHGRVEGYTF. The CDR3 DNA sequence: TGTGCCAGCAGCCATGGACGGGTTGAGGGCTACACCTTC.

This clonotype was counted at least ten times. V is TRBV2 and J is TRBJ1-2; 7 bases match TRBD1. This CDR3 has 14 amino acids. V dropped 3 bases and J dropped 4; count of bases not matched to a gene: 5. The germline CDR1 and CDR2 sequences are SNHLY and FYNNEI. The CDR3 DNA sequence: TGTGCCAGCAGTGACGGGACAGTTCCCTATGGCTACACCTTC. It codes for CASSDGTVPYGYTF.

The table lists this clonotype with many counts. The chain carries TRBV7-2 and TRBJ1-1; D gene uncertain. The CDR3 consists of 15 residues. Germline V lookup: CDR1 SGHTA, CDR2 FQGNSA. The V end lost 1 base, the J end lost 3 bases, and 12 bases lay between the germline ends. The CDR3 reads CASSLVSLLDTEAFF. CDR3 sequence (DNA): TGTGCCAGCAGCTTAGTCTCCCTCTTGGACACTGAAGCTTTCTTT.

This clonotype was recorded many times. The rearrangement uses TRBV10-3 and TRBJ2-1, with D unresolved. The V end was cut by 10 bases, the J end by 7 bases, with 17 bases between. The CDR3 length is 13 residues. Germline V gene data show CDR1 as ENHRY and CDR2 as SYGVKD. In DNA form, the CDR3 reads TGTGCCACTCGGGCCCGAGATTCTAATGAGCAGTTCTTC. Protein sequence: CATRARDSNEQFF.

This clonotype has at least ten counts. The chain employs TRBV6-5 and TRBJ2-7, with D possibly being TRBD1 or TRBD2 (5 bases each). V lost 0 bases to trimming and J lost 4 bases, with 16 bases between them. Germline V gene data show CDR1 as MNHEY and CDR2 as SVGAGI. The CDR3 covers 16 residues. DNA of the CDR3: TGTGCCAGCAGTTACTCGATGGGGACCGGGTCTTACGAGCAGTACTTC. Its protein is CASSYSMGTGSYEQYF.

The genes are TRBV6-1 and TRBJ1-1; D uncertain. The length of the CDR3 is 13 residues. Trimming took off 7 bases at V and 7 bases at J, with 16 bases between the two ends. From germline, CDR1 is MNHNS and CDR2 SASEGT. The CDR3 region is CASKPVLEGEAFF. The CDR3 DNA is TGTGCCAGCAAACCGGTCCTCGAAGGTGAAGCTTTCTTT.

This clonotype was recorded many times. This chain joins TRBV4-2 and TRBJ2-2; 7 nucleotides agree with TRBD1. The V gene's germline CDR1 is LGHNA and CDR2 YNFKEQ. The J segment lost 1 base and the V segment lost 3 bases, leaving 2 bases of the junction unmatched. This CDR3 has 15 residues. The CDR3 DNA follows: TGTGCCAGCAGCCAGAGGACAGGGAACACCGGGGAGCTGTTTTTT. Its translation: CASSQRTGNTGELFF.

This clonotype was recorded at least ten times. This chain connects TRBV7-2 to TRBJ1-6; maybe TRBD1 (5 bases). This CDR3 region has 16 residues. Between the trimmed V and J ends, which lost 4 bases and 7 bases, there was a span of 17 bases. Germline CDR1 reads SGHTA; CDR2 reads FQGNSA. The CDR3 sequence is CASSSLNVQGNSPLHF. In nucleotides, the CDR3 is TGTGCCAGCAGCTCCCTTAACGTTCAGGGAAATTCACCCCTCCACTTT.